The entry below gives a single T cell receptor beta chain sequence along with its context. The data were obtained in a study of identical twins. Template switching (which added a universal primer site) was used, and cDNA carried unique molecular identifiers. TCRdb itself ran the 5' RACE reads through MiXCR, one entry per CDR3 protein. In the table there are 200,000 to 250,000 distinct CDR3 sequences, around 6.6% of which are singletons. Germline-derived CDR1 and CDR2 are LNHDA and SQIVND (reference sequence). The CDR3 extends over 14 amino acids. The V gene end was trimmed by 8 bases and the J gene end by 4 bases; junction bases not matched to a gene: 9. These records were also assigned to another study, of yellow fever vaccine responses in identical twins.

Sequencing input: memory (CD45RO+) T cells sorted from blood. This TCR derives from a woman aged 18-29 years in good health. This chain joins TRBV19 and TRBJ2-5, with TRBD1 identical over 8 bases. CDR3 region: CASANRGEIETQYF. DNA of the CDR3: TGTGCCAGTGCTAACAGGGGGGAAATAGAGACCCAGTACTTC.